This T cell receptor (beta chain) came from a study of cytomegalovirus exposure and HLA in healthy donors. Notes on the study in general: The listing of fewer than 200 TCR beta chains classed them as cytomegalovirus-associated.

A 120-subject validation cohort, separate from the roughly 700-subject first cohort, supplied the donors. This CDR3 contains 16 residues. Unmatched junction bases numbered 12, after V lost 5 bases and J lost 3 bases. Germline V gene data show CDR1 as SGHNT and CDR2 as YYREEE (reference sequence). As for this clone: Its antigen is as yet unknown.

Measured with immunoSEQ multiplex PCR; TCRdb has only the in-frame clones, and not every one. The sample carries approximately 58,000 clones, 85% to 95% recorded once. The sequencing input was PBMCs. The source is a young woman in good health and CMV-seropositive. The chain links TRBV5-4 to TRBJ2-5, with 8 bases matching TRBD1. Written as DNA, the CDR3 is TGTGCCAGCAGGAAAGAGACAGGGGCGAGGGAAGAGACCCAGTACTTC. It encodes CASRKETGAREETQYF.